A selection of T cell receptor beta chains follows, all from one sample in a study of cytomegalovirus exposure and HLA in healthy donors. Only in-frame clones appear in the TCRdb table, and some are missing; sequencing was by immunoSEQ multiplex PCR. The sample includes roughly 120,000 clones, about 8.5% of them seen just once. The sample consisted of PBMCs. These receptors were collected from a man aged 35-49 years in good health and CMV-seronegative. Both conserved end residues are part of each CDR3. D genes are given only for firm matches. The listing skips clone size in some rows; elsewhere it reads once, few, many or a size class.

DNA	CDR3	D	V	J	size
TGTGCCAGCAGTTTAAGTTCCCGGCAGCCCCAGCATTTT	CASSLSSRQPQHF	-	TRBV27	TRBJ1-5	few
TGTGCCAGCAGTTCCCAGGGACAGGGTGGGGCGTACACTGAAGCTTTCTTT	CASSSQGQGGAYTEAFF	TRBD1	TRBV28	TRBJ1-1	few
TGTGCCAGCAGCGCAACCAGGGAGGTCAACGAGCAGTACTTC	CASSATREVNEQYF	-	TRBV11-2	TRBJ2-7	-
TGTGCCAGCAGCCAGGAGGCCCGGGATACGCAGTATTTT	CASSQEARDTQYF	-	TRBV7-2	TRBJ2-3	-
TGCGCCAGCAGCTATGGACAGGGTGGAGAAACTGAAGCTTTCTTT	CASSYGQGGETEAFF	TRBD1	TRBV5-1	TRBJ1-1	-
TGCGCCAGCAGCCAAGAATCAATGGGACAGGGGGCAGGGTCACCCCTCCACTTT	CASSQESMGQGAGSPLHF	TRBD1	TRBV4-3	TRBJ1-6	few
TGTGCCAGCAGTTCACTAGCGGGGGTTCCCGGGGAGCTGTTTTTT	CASSSLAGVPGELFF	TRBD2	TRBV6-8	TRBJ2-2	-
TGCAGCGTTGAAAGGGGGAATGAGCAGTTCTTC	CSVERGNEQFF	-	TRBV29-1	TRBJ2-1	few
TGTGCCAGCAGCGGCGGGGGGGCTAACACCGGGGAGCTGTTTTTT	CASSGGGANTGELFF	TRBD2	TRBV9	TRBJ2-2	few
TGTGCCAGCAGCCCGACTAGTACCCCCGGGGAGCTGTTTTTT	CASSPTSTPGELFF	-	TRBV5-4	TRBJ2-2	few
TGCAGTGCTCAAGGACTCTATGGCTACACCTTC	CSAQGLYGYTF	-	TRBV20-1	TRBJ1-2	few
TGTGCCAGCAGCCCTGGAGGTTCTCGCTCTGGAAACACCATATATTTT	CASSPGGSRSGNTIYF	-	TRBV7-2	TRBJ1-3	-
TGTGCCAGCAGCTTGGCCCCAGGGAGCAATCAGCCCCAGCATTTT	CASSLAPGSNQPQHF	-	TRBV5-4	TRBJ1-5	-
TGTGCCAGCAGTCCCGACTGGAGCTCTGGAAACACCATATATTTT	CASSPDWSSGNTIYF	-	TRBV6-5	TRBJ1-3	-
TGTGCCAGCAGCTTCGGTAGGAGGGATCAGCCCCAGCATTTT	CASSFGRRDQPQHF	-	TRBV13	TRBJ1-5	-
TGTGCCAGCAGCCCCCAGACAGGGAGGAACACTGAAGCTTTCTTT	CASSPQTGRNTEAFF	TRBD1	TRBV13	TRBJ1-1	few
TGTGCCAGCAGCTTAGAGCGACAGGCCTTGAGCTCCTACAATGAGCAGTTCTTC	CASSLERQALSSYNEQFF	-	TRBV13	TRBJ2-1	few
TGTGCCAGCAGCTTAGCGGGGGGGTTTAATGAGCAGTTCTTC	CASSLAGGFNEQFF	TRBD2	TRBV7-2	TRBJ2-1	-
TGTGCCAGCAGTTTAGCGAATTCACCCCTCCACTTT	CASSLANSPLHF	-	TRBV27	TRBJ1-6	-
TGTGCCAGCAGTTACGGAGGCAGCACAGATACGCAGTATTTT	CASSYGGSTDTQYF	-	TRBV6-5	TRBJ2-3	few
TGTGCCAGCTCACCGGCAGGGGAAGATACGCAGTATTTT	CASSPAGEDTQYF	-	TRBV18	TRBJ2-3	-
TGTGCCAGCAGCTCTGACAGAACTAATGAAAAACTGTTTTTT	CASSSDRTNEKLFF	-	TRBV7-2	TRBJ1-4	few
TGTGCCAGCAAGGCTGGAGTGAATATGAACACTGAAGCTTTCTTT	CASKAGVNMNTEAFF	-	TRBV2	TRBJ1-1	few
TGCGCCAGCAGCCCTCAAGGAGACTACGAGCAGTACTTC	CASSPQGDYEQYF	-	TRBV5-1	TRBJ2-7	few
TGTGCCTGGAGTGTTTCCGGTGCAGATACGCAGTATTTT	CAWSVSGADTQYF	-	TRBV30	TRBJ2-3	few
TGTGCCAGCAGCAAAAGACTCGGACAGCAAGGTGAAGCTTTCTTT	CASSKRLGQQGEAFF	-	TRBV21-1	TRBJ1-1	few
TGTGCCAGCTCAACCGGGACAGGGTCACATCAGCCCCAGCATTTT	CASSTGTGSHQPQHF	TRBD1	TRBV18	TRBJ1-5	few
TGTGCCAGCAGCCAAGACGGGAGGATCCAAGAGACCCAGTACTTC	CASSQDGRIQETQYF	TRBD2	TRBV4-2	TRBJ2-5	few
TGTGCCAGCACCCCGGGAAGGGGGCCCACAGATACGCAGTATTTT	CASTPGRGPTDTQYF	TRBD1	TRBV6-7	TRBJ2-3	few
TGTGCCAGCAGGCCCACAGGGGTCCCTCCCTATGGCTACACCTTC	CASRPTGVPPYGYTF	TRBD1	TRBV6-5	TRBJ1-2	-
TGTGCCAGCAGCTCGGACAGGGGACAGCCCCAGCATTTT	CASSSDRGQPQHF	TRBD1	TRBV11-2	TRBJ1-5	-
TGTGCCAGCAGCTTATCTCTTGATCAGCCCCAGCATTTT	CASSLSLDQPQHF	-	TRBV7-8	TRBJ1-5	-
TGTGCCAGCAGCGTAGGAGTTGATGGCTACACCTTC	CASSVGVDGYTF	-	TRBV9	TRBJ1-2	-
TGTGCCAGCAGCCAACGAGCCGGGACTAGCGGGGCCACAGATACGCAGTATTTT	CASSQRAGTSGATDTQYF	TRBD2	TRBV4-2	TRBJ2-3	-
TGTGCCATCAGATTAGACAGGAGTAATTCACCCCTCCACTTT	CAIRLDRSNSPLHF	-	TRBV10-3	TRBJ1-6	few
TGTGCCAGCAGTTACGGGTTTCGGGACAGCGGGGAGCTGTTTTTT	CASSYGFRDSGELFF	TRBD1	TRBV6-5	TRBJ2-2	few
TGTGCCATCAGTGAAGGGGATGACTCTGGGGCCAACGTCCTGACTTTC	CAISEGDDSGANVLTF	-	TRBV10-3	TRBJ2-6	few
TGTGCCAGCAGGGACAGTTCCTTCTCCTACGAGCAGTACTTC	CASRDSSFSYEQYF	-	TRBV5-4	TRBJ2-7	-
TGTGCCAGCAGCAGAGGGTCTAGTCAGCCCCAGCATTTT	CASSRGSSQPQHF	-	TRBV7-8	TRBJ1-5	few
TGTGCCAGTAGTATAAACAGGGGGGTAGACACTGAAGCTTTCTTT	CASSINRGVDTEAFF	TRBD1	TRBV19	TRBJ1-1	few
TGTGCCAGTAGTATGCAGGGGAGATCTAACTATGGCTACACCTTC	CASSMQGRSNYGYTF	-	TRBV19	TRBJ1-2	few
TGTGCCAGCAGCCCCAGGGGGGGCACAGATACGCAGTATTTT	CASSPRGGTDTQYF	-	TRBV11-2	TRBJ2-3	-
TGTGCCAGCAGTGTGAGTCAAGCCAATCAGCCCCAGCATTTT	CASSVSQANQPQHF	-	TRBV2	TRBJ1-5	few
TGTGCCAGCAGTCTAAGCGGGGTTATCTCCTACAATGAGCAGTTCTTC	CASSLSGVISYNEQFF	TRBD2	TRBV2	TRBJ2-1	-